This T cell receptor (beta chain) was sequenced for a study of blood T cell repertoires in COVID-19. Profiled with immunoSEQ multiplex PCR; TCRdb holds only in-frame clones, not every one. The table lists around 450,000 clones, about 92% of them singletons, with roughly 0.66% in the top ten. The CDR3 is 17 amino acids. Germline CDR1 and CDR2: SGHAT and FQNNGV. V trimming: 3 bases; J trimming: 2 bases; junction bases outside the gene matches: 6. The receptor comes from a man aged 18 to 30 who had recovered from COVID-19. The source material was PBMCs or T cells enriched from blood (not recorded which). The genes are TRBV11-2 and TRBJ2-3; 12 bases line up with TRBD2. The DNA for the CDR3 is TGTGCCAGCAGCTTTAGGACTAGCGGGGCACACACAGATACGCAGTATTTT. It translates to CASSFRTSGAHTDTQYF.